This is a list of T cell receptor beta chains from one sample in a study of CD8+CD57+ T cells in acquired aplastic anemia. TCRdb re-derived calls from the reads in MiXCR, one entry per CDR3 protein. The sample contains 250,000 to 350,000 distinct CDR3 sequences, roughly half of which appear only once. The source material was sorted CD4+, CD8+, or CD8+CD57+ T cells (not recorded which) from PBMCs. The receptors derive from a human donor with severe aplastic anemia or a healthy control (not recorded which). Both conserved end residues are part of each CDR3. D genes are given only for firm matches. A row's size may be missing; if present it is once, few, many or a size class.

j_call d_call clone_size v_call cdr3_nt cdr3_aa
TRBJ2-1 - many TRBV6-5 TGTGCCAGCAGCCGCGGGCGGAGCTCCTACAATGAGCAGTTCTTC CASSRGRSSYNEQFF
TRBJ1-6 - few TRBV2 TGTGCCAACAAAAATACCGGCGATTCACCCCTCCACTTT CANKNTGDSPLHF
TRBJ2-7 - many TRBV20-1 TGCAGTGCTAGAAGGGCTCTGGAGGGCGAGCAGTACTTC CSARRALEGEQYF
TRBJ1-2 TRBD1 few TRBV20-1 TGCAGTGTGATAAGACAGGGTCGCAACTATGGCTACACCTTC CSVIRQGRNYGYTF
TRBJ2-2 TRBD1 once TRBV7-9 TGTGCCAGCAGCCAACGAGGGACAGGGGTCGGGGAGCTGTTTTTT CASSQRGTGVGELFF
TRBJ2-3 - many TRBV3-1 TGTGCCAGCAGCCAAGATCTTAGGGATACGCAGTATTTT CASSQDLRDTQYF
TRBJ1-4 - many TRBV29-1 TGCAGCGTCGACGGGCAGGAAGAAAAACTGTTTTTT CSVDGQEEKLFF
TRBJ2-7 - - TRBV14 TGTGCCAGCAGCCAAGGGTGGAGATACGAGCAGTACTTC CASSQGWRYEQYF
TRBJ1-1 - - TRBV5-1 TGCGCCAGCAGCTTGTCAGGGGAAGCTTTCTTT CASSLSGEAFF
TRBJ2-1 TRBD2 once TRBV2 TGTGCCAGCAGCCCCTCGGGGGGGCACCATGAGCAGTTCTTC CASSPSGGHHEQFF
TRBJ2-3 - many TRBV7-6 TGTGCCAGCAGCCCCCGTCCCGGGCAGAGCACCGATACGCAGTATTTT CASSPRPGQSTDTQYF
TRBJ2-7 TRBD1 - TRBV6-6 TGTGCCAGCAGAGGGGGGACAGGGAGCTACGAGCAGTACTTC CASRGGTGSYEQYF
TRBJ2-5 TRBD1 - TRBV9 TGTGCCAGCAGCCCATACCTATTGAGACAGGGGCAAGAGACCCAGTACTTC CASSPYLLRQGQETQYF
TRBJ2-7 - - TRBV19 TGTGCCAGTAGTATCGGGGGGCGCGGTACCGAGCAGTACTTC CASSIGGRGTEQYF
TRBJ1-2 - - TRBV10-3 TGTGCCATCAGTGAGTCCCTAAGTAGGGGCTACACCTTC CAISESLSRGYTF
TRBJ2-5 TRBD2 many TRBV5-5 TGTGCCAGCAGCGGCGGGGGAGAGACCCAGTACTTC CASSGGGETQYF
TRBJ1-1 - many TRBV7-2 TGTGCCAGCAGCTTACTACAAGGGAACACTGAAGCTTTCTTT CASSLLQGNTEAFF
TRBJ2-1 TRBD2 - TRBV7-2 TGTGCCAGCGGCCAGGGACTAGCGGGGGGCAACGAGCAGTTCTTC CASGQGLAGGNEQFF
TRBJ2-1 - once TRBV5-4 TGTGCCAGCGCCACGTTCAGGGGGGACTACAATGAGCAGTTCTTC CASATFRGDYNEQFF
TRBJ2-1 TRBD2 - TRBV10-1 TGCGCCAGCAGTTTAGCGGGAGATGACAATGAGCAGTTCTTC CASSLAGDDNEQFF
TRBJ2-1 - many TRBV7-8 TGTGCCAGCAGCTTAGTAGGGACATTTGTGAATGAGCAGTTCTTC CASSLVGTFVNEQFF
TRBJ1-1 TRBD1 many TRBV4-3 TGCGCCAGCAGCCAAGATGGTGACAGGGACACTGAAGCTTTCTTT CASSQDGDRDTEAFF
TRBJ1-1 - - TRBV2 TGTGCCAGCAGTGAAGCTCGGGGAGGTATCGCTGAAGCTTTCTTT CASSEARGGIAEAFF
TRBJ1-6 - few TRBV7-9 TGTGCCAGCAGCTCGGCGGGGGGTCAGGGAGGGTCACCCCTCCACTTT CASSSAGGQGGSPLHF
TRBJ1-6 - - TRBV2 TGTGCCAGCAGTCACCGGGACTCACCCCTCCACTTT CASSHRDSPLHF
TRBJ2-3 - - TRBV10-3 TGTGCCATCAGTGGACATTCAGATACGCAGTATTTT CAISGHSDTQYF
TRBJ2-7 TRBD1 - TRBV20-1 TGCAGTGCTAGGGTAAACGACAGGGCCGGTATAGAGCAGTACTTC CSARVNDRAGIEQYF
TRBJ1-1 - few TRBV7-9 TGTGCCAGCAGCCCGAGGACGGGGGGCGCGACTGAAGCTTTCTTT CASSPRTGGATEAFF
TRBJ2-1 TRBD2 many TRBV9 TGTGCCAGCAGCGTAAGTAGCGGGGGGGCCACTGAGCAGTTCTTC CASSVSSGGATEQFF
TRBJ2-3 - - TRBV29-1 TGCAGCGTTGCAGGGATTAATGCAGATACGCAGTATTTT CSVAGINADTQYF
TRBJ1-2 - - TRBV5-1 TGCGCCAGCAGTCGCGAGGGGGGTGGCTACACCTTC CASSREGGGYTF
TRBJ1-2 - many TRBV6-6 TGTGCCAGCAGTTCGAACCCGGGCCTGGACACCTTC CASSSNPGLDTF
TRBJ2-2 - many TRBV20-1 TGCAGTGCCATGGTGTGGGGGACCGGGGAGCTGTTTTTT CSAMVWGTGELFF
TRBJ1-2 - - TRBV11-3 TGTGCCAGCAGCCTTAGCGGCACCACAGGGCAAGCCTACACCTTC CASSLSGTTGQAYTF
TRBJ1-1 TRBD1 - TRBV10-3 TGTGCCATCAGAACAGGGGTCCTGGGGAACACTGAAGCTTTCTTT CAIRTGVLGNTEAFF
TRBJ2-3 TRBD1 many TRBV19 TGTGCCAGTGACAGGGGGCCTGTTTTCACAGATACGCAGTATTTT CASDRGPVFTDTQYF
TRBJ2-1 TRBD1 - TRBV7-3 TGTGCCAGCAGGGGGACAGACTACAATGAGCAGTTCTTC CASRGTDYNEQFF
TRBJ2-1 - - TRBV27 TGTGCCAGCAGTACCTCCCCCGGGACACCAGACAATGAGCAGTTCTTC CASSTSPGTPDNEQFF
TRBJ2-7 - - TRBV25-1 TGTGCCAGCAGTGAATTCAACGAGCAGTACTTC CASSEFNEQYF
TRBJ2-3 TRBD2 - TRBV10-3 TGTGCCATGCGGGGGGCCACAGATACGCAGTATTTT CAMRGATDTQYF
TRBJ2-7 TRBD2 few TRBV20-1 TGCAGTGCTAGAGGGCCGGGACTACACTACGAGCAGTACTTC CSARGPGLHYEQYF
TRBJ2-5 TRBD1 - TRBV11-2 TGTGCTAGCAGCTTAGTAGGGGGCGAAGAGACCCAGTACTTC CASSLVGGEETQYF
TRBJ1-1 TRBD1 many TRBV2 TGTGCCAGCAGTTTCACTCCGACAGGGCCCCAAAGCCTGGACACTGAAGCTTTCTTT CASSFTPTGPQSLDTEAFF
TRBJ2-3 - many TRBV6-2/TRBV6-3 TGTGCCAGCAGCCCCCTCACTACCACAGATACGCAGTATTTT CASSPLTTTDTQYF
TRBJ1-4 - - TRBV20-1 TGCAGTGCTAGCCCAGGGGTCACTAATGAAAAACTGTTTTTT CSASPGVTNEKLFF
TRBJ2-3 - - TRBV13 TGTGCCAGCAGCACTAGCAATACTAGGCGGGATACGCAGTATTTT CASSTSNTRRDTQYF
TRBJ2-7 - - TRBV7-9 TGTGCCAGCAGCTTATTCAACGAGCAGTACTTC CASSLFNEQYF
TRBJ1-1 - - TRBV7-3 TGTGCCAGCAGCTCGGACAGTTATGAAGCTTTCTTT CASSSDSYEAFF
TRBJ2-7 - few TRBV20-1 TGCAGTGCTAGAGAGGGACCCTACGAGCAGTACTTC CSAREGPYEQYF